This T cell receptor beta chain appears in the sequencing data of a study of cytomegalovirus exposure and HLA in healthy donors. Study findings and constraints: Presence/absence results assume similar sequencing depth per donor, which may not hold.

Concerning this clone itself: Antigen specificity is unknown.

Primers for the PCR totalled 60 Vbeta and 13 Jbeta. TCRdb's table, derived via immunoSEQ multiplex PCR, lists solely in-frame clones and lacks some. The profile covers about 91,000 clones, with more than 55% appearing a single time and roughly 2% taken by the ten largest. The CDR3 has 13 amino acids. Per germline, CDR1 SEHNR and CDR2 FQNEAQ (reference sequence). The V gene end was trimmed by 6 bases and the J gene end by 5 bases; junction bases not matched to a gene: 6. The chain joins TRBV7-9 to TRBJ1-1, with 7 bases matching TRBD1. The source material was PBMCs. The source of this sequence is a human donor in good health. CDR3 loop: CASRLQGNTEAFF. CDR3 bases: TGTGCCAGCAGGCTACAGGGGAATACTGAAGCTTTCTTT.